This T cell receptor beta chain was captured in a study of T cell clonotyping in hematopoietic cell transplantation (dated by TCRdb to about 2021). Looking at the study overall: Recipient samples taken before transplant were collected after cytoreduction. A total of fewer than 150 blood samples were gathered in the study from a few dozen consecutive transplant recipients along with their related donors. Patient recruitment ran from 2015 to January 2017, and follow-up continued until late 2020 or death.

Beyond this particular receptor, the publication reports: After transplant, TCR diversity in recipients dropped, and pathologically expanded clonotypes climbed progressively between day 30 and day 180. Inverse Simpson Index values from donors and from recipients before transplant predicted broader TCR repertoire diversity after transplant. Recipient repertoires showed only a small fraction of overlap with donor repertoires, and over 95% appeared de novo at the given depth. The sample size was limited, and CD4 and CD8 repertoire contributions could not be separated because cells were not sorted.

From a lookup of the germline V gene, CDR1 and CDR2 are SGHDT and YYEEEE. Cut back by 0 bases and 3 bases, the V and J ends lie 13 bases apart. There are 15 amino acids in the CDR3, from cysteine to phenylalanine inclusive. Left in the record is the CDR3 DNA by itself, 45 bases read in frame from the first base. This specimen's time point label, interpreted: recipient sample about 28 days before transplant, after cytoreduction. Blood from recipients was drawn about 28 days before transplant and again at days 30, 100 and 180 after transplant. Using Nuclei Lysis Solution, genomic DNA was extracted from unfractionated peripheral blood mononuclear cells that were either fresh or cryopreserved. The immunoSEQ assay, a bias-controlled multiplex PCR using V- and J-specific primers, was used to amplify TCR beta CDR3 regions from genomic DNA. A second PCR step added a proprietary barcode and Illumina adapter sequences to the CDR3 amplicons. CDR3 libraries were sequenced on an Illumina MiSeq instrument. The authors processed their data as follows. Export and quality control were handled in immunoSEQ Analyzer 3.0, while downstream analyses relied on R Bioconductor and Immunarch. Only productive rearrangements in the normalized downsampled data set went into calculating the repertoire metrics. In the normalized cohort, clonotypes with more than 5 templates were defined as pathologically expanded. Repertoire diversity was measured with the Inverse Simpson Index. CMV-specificity analyses were carried out on the non-normalized data set to capture all clonotypes. In TCRdb, the immuneACCESS table is reduced to in-frame sequences with V and J assigned. These tables do not hold every clone; where another copy was compared, an unresolved V gene accounts for under half, and the others remain unexplained. V, J and clone size are taken as reported in that table, and D and trimming were inferred from the DNA itself. For this sample there are roughly 48,000 clones; roughly 80% appear just once. The ten largest make up approximately 5.7% of the sample.

Concerning this clone: Its antigen specificity is not known. Base qualities are not at hand, and no much larger clone is one base apart.

The input for sequencing was peripheral blood mononuclear cells, taken before stem cell transplant. The sequence links TRBV5-6 to TRBJ2-7, with no D gene named confidently. The sequence came from a man between 60 and 75 years old with myelodysplastic syndrome. Some clones in this sample may be carry-over from other donors' samples. CDR3 loop: CASSLAGRRNYEQYF. DNA sequence: TGTGCCAGCAGCTTGGCCGGGCGGCGAAACTACGAGCAGTACTTC.